This T cell receptor beta chain was identified in a study of T cell repertoires in cytomegalovirus infection. Study results and caveats: What dominated the ex vivo response were HLA-C-restricted CMV-specific TCR beta clonotypes.

The sample holds many counts of this clonotype. No antigen is known for it. Each CDR3 protein is one row after TCRdb ran MiXCR on the reads. In the table there are under 95,000 distinct CDR3 sequences, about 4.2% of which are singletons. The sequenced sample consisted of PBMCs. The receptor was derived from a human donor in good health (CMV status not recorded). Some clones in this sample may be carry-over from other donors' samples.

CDR3 loop: CASSSSGRADTQYF. In nucleotides, the CDR3 is TGTGCCAGCAGCTCCTCCGGGCGGGCAGATACGCAGTATTTT. This chain links TRBV7-2 with TRBJ2-3; weak D call: TRBD2 (5 bases). V was pared by 4 bases and J by 4 bases, with 12 bases between. Per germline, CDR1 SGHTA and CDR2 FQGNSA. CDR3 length: 14 residues.